This is a list of T cell receptor beta chains from one sample in a study of siplizumab effects on memory and regulatory T cells. Profiling relied on immunoSEQ multiplex PCR, and the TCRdb table lists in-frame clones only, not all of them. The table includes about 82,000 clones, 87% detected once. Sequencing used Tregs sorted from blood. The receptor source for this set is a human donor in good health. The conserved cysteine and the conserved F or W are not part of the CDR3 here. The order of the fields is V gene, J gene, CDR3 protein.

V: TRBV6-5; J: TRBJ2-7; CDR3: ASSYRLGEQY
V: TRBV7-6; J: TRBJ2-5; CDR3: ASSLWTSHQETQY
V: TRBV6-6; J: TRBJ2-5; CDR3: ASTLGGMKETQY
V: TRBV7-3; J: TRBJ1-5; CDR3: ASSSIRGGRLEGQPQH
V: TRBV7-2; J: TRBJ2-3; CDR3: ASSLVGLNTQY
V: TRBV5-6; J: TRBJ2-7; CDR3: ASSSTEVEQY
V: TRBV29-1; J: TRBJ1-4; CDR3: SVVLTNEKLF
V: TRBV14; J: TRBJ2-2; CDR3: ASSQDWGPGELF
V: TRBV2; J: TRBJ1-4; CDR3: ASSPRQGRWEKLF
V: TRBV19; J: TRBJ1-6; CDR3: ASSLQGLLGSPLH
V: TRBV6-6; J: TRBJ2-5; CDR3: ASSFGLTQETQY
V: TRBV2; J: TRBJ1-1; CDR3: ASSDRGKNTEAF
V: TRBV30; J: TRBJ1-6; CDR3: AWSRGPSPLH
V: TRBV2; J: TRBJ1-1; CDR3: ASSELGGTEAF
V: TRBV6-5; J: TRBJ1-2; CDR3: ASSYFWQRSGYGYT
V: TRBV7-9; J: TRBJ2-5; CDR3: ASSLPQGAETQY
V: TRBV25-1; J: TRBJ2-1; CDR3: ASSVSPWEFSYNEQF
V: TRBV19; J: TRBJ1-3; CDR3: ASSFGGRGNTIY
V: TRBV7-2; J: TRBJ2-4; CDR3: ASSLGPSQRLAGKNIQY
V: TRBV18; J: TRBJ2-3; CDR3: ASSPPRGSLGSDTQY
V: TRBV5-1; J: TRBJ2-5; CDR3: ASRLEETQY
V: TRBV7-3; J: TRBJ2-7; CDR3: ASSLVRAPYEQY
V: TRBV11-2; J: TRBJ2-1; CDR3: ASSLYTEGAREQF
V: TRBV7-3; J: TRBJ2-2; CDR3: ASSPPGQENTGELF
V: TRBV18; J: TRBJ2-3; CDR3: ASSPGPPDTQY
V: TRBV10-3; J: TRBJ2-7; CDR3: AISESRWFYEQY
V: TRBV15; J: TRBJ1-3; CDR3: ATSRTLSGNTIY
V: TRBV11-2; J: TRBJ2-2; CDR3: ASSLAGLITGELF
V: TRBV5-1; J: TRBJ2-6; CDR3: ASSPTVLSGANVLT
V: TRBV6-6; J: TRBJ1-6; CDR3: ASSYSGGESLH
V: TRBV6-5; J: TRBJ2-7; CDR3: ASSWTGHEQY
V: TRBV5-1; J: TRBJ2-1; CDR3: ASSLGNEQF
V: TRBV19; J: TRBJ1-4; CDR3: ASSSGGATNEKLF
V: TRBV6-1; J: TRBJ1-1; CDR3: ASSDYSLEAF
V: TRBV5-6; J: TRBJ1-2; CDR3: ASSPQPGGGYGYT
V: TRBV5-6; J: TRBJ2-5; CDR3: ASSFYGLRGGLQETQY
V: TRBV5-6; J: TRBJ1-1; CDR3: ASSLDRGISEAF
V: TRBV5-1; J: TRBJ1-1; CDR3: ASSTGVGDTEAF
V: TRBV7-2; J: TRBJ2-1; CDR3: ASREGLAGENEQF
V: TRBV10-3; J: TRBJ2-7; CDR3: AISFGQQAYEQY
V: TRBV5-4; J: TRBJ2-7; CDR3: ASSLFDNSYEQY
V: TRBV28; J: TRBJ1-3; CDR3: ASSFRTVFSGNTIY
V: TRBV19; J: TRBJ1-2; CDR3: ASSIRLAATNYGYT
V: TRBV11-2; J: TRBJ2-2; CDR3: ASSLSGPVRELF
V: TRBV27; J: TRBJ2-3; CDR3: ASGGLAGWGTDTQY
V: TRBV14; J: TRBJ1-2; CDR3: ASAGGVGYGYT
V: TRBV5-4; J: TRBJ2-3; CDR3: ASSLVLAGDRVGTQY
V: TRBV28; J: TRBJ1-5; CDR3: ASSLLMRGQD
V: TRBV2; J: TRBJ2-3; CDR3: ASRGTSTQY
V: TRBV7-6; J: TRBJ2-5; CDR3: ASSFGDSQETQY
V: TRBV18; J: TRBJ1-6; CDR3: ASSPGGNSPLH
V: TRBV15; J: TRBJ2-2; CDR3: ATSREQGARSGELF
V: TRBV28; J: TRBJ2-3; CDR3: ASSSLAGHTQY
V: TRBV18; J: TRBJ2-1; CDR3: ASSPLERAPSYNEQF
V: TRBV7-6; J: TRBJ2-1; CDR3: ASSLDAGGEQF